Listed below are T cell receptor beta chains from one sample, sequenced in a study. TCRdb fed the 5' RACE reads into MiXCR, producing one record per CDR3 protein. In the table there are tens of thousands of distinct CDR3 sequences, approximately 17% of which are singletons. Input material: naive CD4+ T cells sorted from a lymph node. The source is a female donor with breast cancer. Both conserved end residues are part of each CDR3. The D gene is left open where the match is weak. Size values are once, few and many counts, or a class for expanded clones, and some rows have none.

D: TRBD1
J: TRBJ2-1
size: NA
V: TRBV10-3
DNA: TGTGCCATCAGGTCCGGGACAGGGGACGGAGAGCAGTTCTTC
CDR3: CAIRSGTGDGEQFF

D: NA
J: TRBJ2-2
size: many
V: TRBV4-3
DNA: TGCGCCAGCAGCCAAGAGAGCGTGGGACCCACGAACACCGGGGAGCTGTTTTTT
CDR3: CASSQESVGPTNTGELFF

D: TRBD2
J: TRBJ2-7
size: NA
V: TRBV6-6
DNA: TGTGCCAGCAGCCGACTAGCGGGAGGGTACGAGCAGTACTTC
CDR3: CASSRLAGGYEQYF

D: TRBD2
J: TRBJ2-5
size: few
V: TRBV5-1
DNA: TGCGCCAGCAGTCGCGGACAATTGGGACTAGCGGGAGATGGAGAGACCCAGTACTTC
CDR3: CASSRGQLGLAGDGETQYF

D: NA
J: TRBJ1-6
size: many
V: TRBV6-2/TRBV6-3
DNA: TGTGCCAGCAGTCCCTGGACCGGAGATTCACCCCTCCACTTT
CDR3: CASSPWTGDSPLHF

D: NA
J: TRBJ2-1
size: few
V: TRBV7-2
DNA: TGTGCCAGCAGCTTGGTCAGGGGTGATGAGCAGTTCTTC
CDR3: CASSLVRGDEQFF

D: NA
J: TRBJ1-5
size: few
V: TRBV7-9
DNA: TGTGCCAGCAGCTTACCGGGAAACAATCAGCCCCAGCATTTT
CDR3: CASSLPGNNQPQHF

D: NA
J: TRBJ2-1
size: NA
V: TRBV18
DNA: TGTGCCAGCTCACCACCACCACCGGGGCAGTTCTTC
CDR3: CASSPPPPGQFF

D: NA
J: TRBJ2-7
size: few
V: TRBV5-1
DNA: TGCGCCAGCAGCTTGGATAGGGGGGACCGGGAGCAGTACTTC
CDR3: CASSLDRGDREQYF

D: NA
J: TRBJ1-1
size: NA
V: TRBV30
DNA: TGTGCCTGGACGACAGTGACGGACACTGAAGCTTTCTTT
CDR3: CAWTTVTDTEAFF

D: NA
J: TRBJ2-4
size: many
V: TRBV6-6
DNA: TGTGCCAGCGGAACGAGCTCCCAGTACTTC
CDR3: CASGTSSQYF

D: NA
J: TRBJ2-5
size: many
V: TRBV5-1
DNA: TGCGCCAGCAGCCTGGGTCAACAGGGACAAGAGACCCAGTACTTC
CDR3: CASSLGQQGQETQYF

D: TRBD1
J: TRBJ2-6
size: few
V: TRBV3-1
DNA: TGTGCCAGCAACAGTGACAGGGCTGGGGCCAACGTCCTGACTTTC
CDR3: CASNSDRAGANVLTF

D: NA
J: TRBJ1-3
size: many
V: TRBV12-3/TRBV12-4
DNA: TGTGCCAGCAGTTTCCGGTCAGGAAACACCATATATTTT
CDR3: CASSFRSGNTIYF

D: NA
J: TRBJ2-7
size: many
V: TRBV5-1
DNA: TGCGCCAGCAGCTTCAGGACGGACTACGAGCAGTACTTC
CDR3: CASSFRTDYEQYF

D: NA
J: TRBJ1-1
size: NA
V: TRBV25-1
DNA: TGTGCCAGCAGTAAATATGGGGTCATGGGGCTCGCTTTCTTT
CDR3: CASSKYGVMGLAFF

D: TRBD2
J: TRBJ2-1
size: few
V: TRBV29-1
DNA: TGCAGCGTTGTGGCTAGCGGGACCGAGCAGTTCTTC
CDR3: CSVVASGTEQFF

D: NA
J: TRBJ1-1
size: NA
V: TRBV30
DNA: TGTGCCTGGAGTGGTCGTTACACTGAAGCCTTCTTT
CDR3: CAWSGRYTEAFF

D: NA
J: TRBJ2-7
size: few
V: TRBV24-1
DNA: TGTGCCCCGAATGGAGGGGGCACGAACTACGAGCAGTACTTC
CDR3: CAPNGGGTNYEQYF

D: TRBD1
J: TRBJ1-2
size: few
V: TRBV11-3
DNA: TGTGCCAGCAGCCCAGGGGGGGGGCCTGGCTACACCTTC
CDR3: CASSPGGGPGYTF

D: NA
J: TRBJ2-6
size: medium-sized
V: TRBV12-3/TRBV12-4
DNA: TGTGCCAGCAGCTTCCGAGCAATCTCTGGGGCCAACGTCCTGACTTTC
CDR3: CASSFRAISGANVLTF

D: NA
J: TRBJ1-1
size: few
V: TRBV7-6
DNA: TGTGCCAGCAGCTTTATTGCAGGGAGGAACACTGAAGCTTTCTTT
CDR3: CASSFIAGRNTEAFF

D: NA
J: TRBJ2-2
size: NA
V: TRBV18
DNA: TGTGCCACCGACGGGACACTTTCGGCCGGGGAGCTGTTTTTT
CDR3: CATDGTLSAGELFF

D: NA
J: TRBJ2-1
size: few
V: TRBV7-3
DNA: TGTGCCAGCAGCTTAAGTCGACAGGACTACAATGAGCAGTTCTTC
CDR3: CASSLSRQDYNEQFF

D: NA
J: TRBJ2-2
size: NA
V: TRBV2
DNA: TGTGCCAGCAACAGAAACACCGGGGAGCTGTTTTTT
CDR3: CASNRNTGELFF

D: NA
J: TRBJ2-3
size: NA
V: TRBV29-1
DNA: TGCAGCGTCCCCCACCAGCGCCGGGGCACAGATACGCAGTATTTT
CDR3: CSVPHQRRGTDTQYF

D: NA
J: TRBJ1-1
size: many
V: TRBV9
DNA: TGTGCCAGCAGCGTAGGGATAGGGTCAACTGAAGCTTTCTTT
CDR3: CASSVGIGSTEAFF

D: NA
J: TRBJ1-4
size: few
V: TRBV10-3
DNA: TGTGCCATCAGCGGAGGGGCCGAAAAACTGTTTTTT
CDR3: CAISGGAEKLFF

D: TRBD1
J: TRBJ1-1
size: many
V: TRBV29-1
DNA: TGCAGCGTTGGGGGACAGGGGGCCACTGAAGCTTTCTTT
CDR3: CSVGGQGATEAFF

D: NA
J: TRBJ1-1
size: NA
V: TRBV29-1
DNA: TGCAGCGTTGAGTCACAGCAGAACACCGAAGCTTTCTTT
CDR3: CSVESQQNTEAFF

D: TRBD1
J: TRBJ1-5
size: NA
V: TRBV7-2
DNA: TGTGCCAGCAGCTTAGTGGGACAGGGCAGGCCCCAGCATTTT
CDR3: CASSLVGQGRPQHF

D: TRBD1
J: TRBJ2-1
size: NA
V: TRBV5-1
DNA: TGCGCCAGCAGCCCCGGACAGGGCAATGAGCAGTTCTTC
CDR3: CASSPGQGNEQFF

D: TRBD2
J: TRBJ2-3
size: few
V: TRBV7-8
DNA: TGTGCCAGCAGCCCTCGGGGACTAGCGGGACCGGGAACGCAGTATTTT
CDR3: CASSPRGLAGPGTQYF

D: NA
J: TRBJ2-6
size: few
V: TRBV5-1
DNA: TGCGCCAGCAGCACAGCCCCCGGCAGGGGGGCCAACGTCCTGACTTTC
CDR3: CASSTAPGRGANVLTF

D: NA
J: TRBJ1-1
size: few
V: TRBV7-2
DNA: TGTGCCAGCAGCTTATACAAGCAGAACACTGAAGCTTTCTTT
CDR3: CASSLYKQNTEAFF

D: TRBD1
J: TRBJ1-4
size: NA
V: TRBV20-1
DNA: TGCAGTGCTAGAGAGACAGGGGGTAATGAAGAACTGTTTTTT
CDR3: CSARETGGNEELFF

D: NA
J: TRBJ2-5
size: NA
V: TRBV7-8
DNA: TGTGCCAGCAGCAGACAAGAGACCCAGTACTTC
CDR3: CASSRQETQYF

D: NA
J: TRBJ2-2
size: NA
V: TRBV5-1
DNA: TGCACCAGCAGGTCTACTAGCACCGGGGAGCTGTTTTTT
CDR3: CTSRSTSTGELFF

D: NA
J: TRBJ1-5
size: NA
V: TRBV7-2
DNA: TGTGCCAGCAGCTCAACCTTCTATCAGCCCCAGCATTTT
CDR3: CASSSTFYQPQHF

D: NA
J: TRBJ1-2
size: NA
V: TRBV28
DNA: TGTGCCAGCTATCAGTATGGCTACACCTTC
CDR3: CASYQYGYTF

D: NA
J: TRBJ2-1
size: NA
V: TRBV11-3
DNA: TGTGCCAGCAGCCTAGACTCATTGGGCAATGAGCAGCTCTTC
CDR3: CASSLDSLGNEQLF

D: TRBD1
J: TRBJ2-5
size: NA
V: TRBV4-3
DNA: TGCGCCAGCAGCCGGAGCCCAGGGGGCGAGGGAGAGACCCAGTACTTC
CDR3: CASSRSPGGEGETQYF

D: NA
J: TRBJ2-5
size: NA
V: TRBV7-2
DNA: TGTGCCAGCAGGAGAGGGTACCAAGAGACCCAGTACTTC
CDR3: CASRRGYQETQYF

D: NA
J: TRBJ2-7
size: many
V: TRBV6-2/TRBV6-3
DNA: TGTGCCAGCAGTTACCTCTCACGGGAGCAGTACTTC
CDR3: CASSYLSREQYF

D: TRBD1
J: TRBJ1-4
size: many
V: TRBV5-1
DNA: TGCGCCAGCGCCGTACAGGGGGCATCTAATGAAAAACTGTTTTTT
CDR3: CASAVQGASNEKLFF

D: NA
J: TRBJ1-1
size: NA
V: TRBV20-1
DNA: TGCAGTGGGATGGGGGGGGTCAACACTGAAGCTTTCTTT
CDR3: CSGMGGVNTEAFF

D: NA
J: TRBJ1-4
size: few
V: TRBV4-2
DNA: TGTGCCAGCAGCCAAGATAGACAGGATAATGAAAAACTGTTTTTT
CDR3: CASSQDRQDNEKLFF

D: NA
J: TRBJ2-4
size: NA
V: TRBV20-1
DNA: TGCAGTGCTCCCAAGGACAGGGCGGGGGGCATTCAGTACTTC
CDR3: CSAPKDRAGGIQYF

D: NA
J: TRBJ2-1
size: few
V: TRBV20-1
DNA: TGCAGTGCAGAGGGACAGACCTTTTCGCGGGAGGTTTACAATGAGCAGTTCTTC
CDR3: CSAEGQTFSREVYNEQFF

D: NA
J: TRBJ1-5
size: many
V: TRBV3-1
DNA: TGTGCCAGCAGCCAATCCGGCAATCAGCCCCAGCATTTT
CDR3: CASSQSGNQPQHF

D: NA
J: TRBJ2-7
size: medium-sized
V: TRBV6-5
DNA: TGTGCCAGCTTGGGATGGGACGAGCAGTACTTC
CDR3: CASLGWDEQYF

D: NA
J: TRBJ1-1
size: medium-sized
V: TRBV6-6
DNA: TGTGCCAGCAGTACCGGACCGAATCGTGGGGCTTTCTTT
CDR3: CASSTGPNRGAFF

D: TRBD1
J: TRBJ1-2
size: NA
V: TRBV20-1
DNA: TGCAGTGCTAGAGTAGAGACAGGGCACTATGGCTACACCTTC
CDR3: CSARVETGHYGYTF